This T cell receptor beta chain was found in a study of shared clonotypes between healthy human individuals. With regard to this clone: Its specificity is unknown.

It was across several immunoSEQ plates that each subset's genomic DNA was evenly split. Here immunoSEQ multiplex PCR was the method, and the copy in TCRdb shows in-frame clones only, minus some. Among over 2 million clones listed, 92% were seen once. Study observations and caveats: Clonotypes not shared had lower generation probabilities than those common to all four donors. Tissues were not sampled, only blood, and their repertoires likely differ. Relative to memory subsets, naive subsets generally showed larger estimated richness.

The specimen sequenced was naive CD4+ T cells from PBMCs. Stated subset: CD45RA+ positively selected. The source is a young man in good health. Some clones in this sample may be carry-over from other donors' samples.

The chain's CDR3 is CASSLGGAGETQYF. In nucleotides, the CDR3 is TGTGCCAGCAGCTTAGGTGGGGCCGGGGAGACCCAGTACTTC. The rearrangement uses TRBV7-7 and TRBJ2-5; maybe TRBD1 (5 bases). Germline CDR1 and CDR2: SSHAT and FNYEAQ (reference sequence). The V end was cut by 1 base, the J end by 5 bases, with 11 bases between. The CDR3 sequence is 14 residues long.